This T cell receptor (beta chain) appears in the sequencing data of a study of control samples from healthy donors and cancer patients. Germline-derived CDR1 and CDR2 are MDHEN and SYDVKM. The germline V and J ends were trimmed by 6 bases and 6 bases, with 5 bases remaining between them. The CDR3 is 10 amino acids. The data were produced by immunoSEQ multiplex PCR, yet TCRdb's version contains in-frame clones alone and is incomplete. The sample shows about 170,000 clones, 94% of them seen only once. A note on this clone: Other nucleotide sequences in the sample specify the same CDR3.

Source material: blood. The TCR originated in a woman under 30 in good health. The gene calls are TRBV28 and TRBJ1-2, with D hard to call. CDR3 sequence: CASSLDGYTF. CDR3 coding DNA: TGTGCCAGCAGCCTCGATGGCTACACCTTC.